The rows below give T cell receptor beta chains drawn from one sample of a study of T cell repertoires in ileal Crohn's disease. The assay was immunoSEQ multiplex PCR, and TCRdb's table has in-frame clones only and misses some. Of more than 50,000 clones listed, approximately 91% are singletons. Sequenced sample: ileal tissue. The receptor source for this set is an adult with Crohn's disease. Both conserved end residues are part of each CDR3. The D gene is left open where the match is weak.

v_call	d_call	j_call	cdr3_length	cdr3_aa
TRBV7-9	.	TRBJ1-1	15	CASSSRQARYTEAFF
TRBV5-1	.	TRBJ2-3	15	CASSLGDRMTDTQYF
TRBV27	TRBD1	TRBJ2-6	19	CANHPQQGQWSSGANVLTF
TRBV27	.	TRBJ1-2	13	CASSFRQELGYTF
TRBV5-1	.	TRBJ1-4	14	CASSRQLDNEKLFF
TRBV6-5	.	TRBJ1-5	14	CATAGPGDRQPQHF
TRBV6-1	.	TRBJ1-1	12	CASREYSSEAFF
TRBV5-1	.	TRBJ2-3	12	CASRLSTDTQYF
TRBV6-5	.	TRBJ1-5	13	CASSQQGNQPQHF
TRBV30	.	TRBJ1-2	14	CAWSVRSGADGYTF
TRBV9	TRBD1	TRBJ2-2	17	CASSAGPGQSNTGELFF
TRBV7-2	.	TRBJ2-7	15	CASSLGGGFAYEQYF
TRBV18	.	TRBJ1-1	15	CASSPPAGPRTEAFF
TRBV30	.	TRBJ2-5	13	CAWSVSQQETQYF
TRBV5-1	.	TRBJ2-7	15	CASSSVRGFSYEQYF
TRBV5-1	.	TRBJ2-2	15	CASSLRLSNTGELFF
TRBV18	.	TRBJ1-5	17	CASSPSGQTYSNQPQHF
TRBV25-1	.	TRBJ1-4	15	CASSEISGPLGKLFF
TRBV30	TRBD1	TRBJ1-4	14	CAWSVNRGGEKLFF
TRBV29-1	TRBD1	TRBJ1-4	13	CSVAGGMNEKLFF
TRBV5-1	.	TRBJ2-6	16	CASSLQPRTGANVLTF
TRBV18	.	TRBJ1-1	15	CASSPQWGGNTEAFF
TRBV6-6	.	TRBJ1-4	12	CATTGFNEKLFF
TRBV6-1	.	TRBJ1-2	13	CASSADGDYGYTF
TRBV6-1	TRBD1	TRBJ1-1	13	CATAIDRAGEAFF
TRBV5-1	TRBD2	TRBJ2-5	16	CASSLIGLAIQETQYF
TRBV5-1	TRBD1	TRBJ1-2	17	CASSLAGTGGASYGYTF
TRBV4-2	.	TRBJ2-7	18	CASSQAEPNGGRSYEQYF
TRBV2	TRBD2	TRBJ2-3	18	CASIRTSGGRSLTDTQYF
TRBV5-6	.	TRBJ1-5	15	CASSLGPGDHQPQHF
TRBV18	.	TRBJ1-1	14	CASSPDIQNTEAFF
TRBV11-2	.	TRBJ1-4	16	CASSYGHSWMEEKLFF
TRBV7-9	.	TRBJ1-6	12	CASSLVLAPLHF
TRBV5-1	.	TRBJ1-3	17	CASSQQNTVNSGNTIYF
TRBV5-6	.	TRBJ2-7	14	CASSLTGAPYEQYF
TRBV6-5	.	TRBJ2-7	14	CASRATGSSYEQYF